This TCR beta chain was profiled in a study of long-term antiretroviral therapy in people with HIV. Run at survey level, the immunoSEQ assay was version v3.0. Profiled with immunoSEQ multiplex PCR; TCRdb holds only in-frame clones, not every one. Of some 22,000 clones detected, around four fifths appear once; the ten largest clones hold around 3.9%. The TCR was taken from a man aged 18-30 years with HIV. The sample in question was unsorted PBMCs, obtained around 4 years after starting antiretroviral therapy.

The CDR3 region has the DNA TGTGCCAGCAGCCAATATGGACAGAATCAAGAGACCCAGTACTTC. This gives the protein CASSQYGQNQETQYF. The chain joins TRBV14 to TRBJ2-5, with a possible D match to TRBD1 (6 bases). Germline loops: CDR1 SGHDN, CDR2 FVKESK. The length of the CDR3 is 15 residues. V was cut by 2 bases and J by 2 bases, with 12 bases left in between.